Shown below are 23 T cell receptor beta chains from a single sample sequenced in a study of T cells in Graves' hyperthyroidism and ophthalmopathy (dated by TCRdb to between 2018 and 2021). The library was generated by multiplex PCR. The sample was run on an Illumina HiSeq 2000. The TCR beta CDR3 regions were amplified from the RNA transcripts. For the first round of RT-PCR on the TCR CDR3, the HTBI primer set was used together with the Qiagen OneStep RT-PCR kit. TCRdb passed the public sequencing reads through fastp at Q25 and MiXCR, retaining productive beta sequences. Identical CDR3 proteins give one entry, which carries the most common genes and DNA. Present in this sample are some 340,000 distinct CDR3 sequences, roughly an eighth of which were seen just once. 34% of the sample is taken by the ten largest. Material: blood. The origin of the receptors is a woman aged 40-49 years with Graves' ophthalmopathy.

This clonotype was observed many times. The chain combines TRBV9 with TRBJ1-1, with 8 bases lining up with TRBD1. Germline values: CDR1 SGDLS, CDR2 YYNGEE. Unmatched junction bases numbered 8, after V lost 0 bases and J lost 4 bases. This CDR3 has 16 amino acids. The CDR3 nucleotides read TGTGCCAGCAGCGTAGATGGACAGGGTCCGATCACTGAAGCTTTCTTT. It translates to CASSVDGQGPITEAFF.

V and J are TRBV3-1 and TRBJ1-1; D gene unclear. CDR1 is LGHDT, CDR2 YNNKEL, per germline (reference sequence). V was cut by 0 bases and J by 5 bases, with 19 bases left in between. The CDR3 covers 17 residues. The CDR3 is CASSQDGGGPGRTEAFF. In DNA, the CDR3 is TGTGCCAGCAGCCAAGACGGTGGAGGGCCGGGTCGAACTGAAGCTTTCTTT.

This clonotype was detected ten times or more. This chain connects TRBV11-3 to TRBJ2-1; TRBD2 matches 8 bases. Germline CDR1 and CDR2: SGHNT and YENEEA. Losses at the gene ends were 6 bases for V and 6 bases for J; bases not matched to a gene: 7. The CDR3 has 14 amino acids. CDR3 DNA: TGTGCCAGCAGGCCCGGGGGGGGATTCAATGAGCAGTTCTTC. Its translation is CASRPGGGFNEQFF. The full variable domain, completed using reference TRBV11-3 and TRBJ2-1, is EAGVVQSPRYKIIEKKQPVAFWCNPISGHNTLYWYLQNLGQGPELLIRYENEEAVDDSQLPKDRFSAERLKGVDSTLKIQPAELGDSAVYLCASRPGGGFNEQFFGPGTRLTVL.

Regarding this clonotype: Just one base apart from a much larger clone, this may be a read error. The chain uses TRBV19 and TRBJ2-1; either TRBD1 or TRBD2 may fit D (6 bases each). The V and J ends lost 8 bases and 5 bases respectively, with 19 bases between them. The germline V gene has CDR1 LNHDA and CDR2 SQIVND (reference sequence). The CDR3 sequence is 15 residues long. The CDR3 here is CASRRGAGWDNEQFF. As DNA, the CDR3 is TGTGCCAGTCGGAGGGGGGCTGGGTGGGACAATGAGCAGTTCTTC.

The CDR3 protein is CASSQDLDQGAYNEQFF. In nucleotides, the CDR3 is TGCGCCAGCAGCCAAGATCTGGACCAGGGCGCTTACAATGAGCAGTTCTTC. The rearrangement joins TRBV4-1 to TRBJ2-1; tentatively, D is TRBD1 (5 bases). The CDR3 is made up of 17 amino acids. V lost 0 bases and J lost 4, with 16 bases in between. Germline values: CDR1 MGHRA, CDR2 YSYEKL.

Ten or more counts support this clonotype. V gene TRBV20-1 combines with J gene TRBJ2-5; D tentatively fits TRBD1 or TRBD2 (6 bases each). There are 17 residues in the CDR3. Trimming removed 0 bases at V and 2 bases at J, with 19 bases between. The V gene's germline CDR1 is DFQATT and CDR2 SNEGSKA (reference sequence). The CDR3 spells CSARELFGRGGQETQYF. Written as DNA, the CDR3 is TGCAGTGCTAGAGAGCTTTTTGGAAGAGGGGGGCAAGAGACCCAGTACTTC.

This clonotype showed up many times. The rearrangement uses TRBV28 and TRBJ2-5; TRBD2 aligns across 7 bases. CDR3 length: 15 amino acids. V was clipped by 8 bases and J by 5 bases; unmatched bases: 14. Germline-derived CDR1 and CDR2 are MDHEN and SYDVKM. CDR3 sequence (DNA): TGTGCCAGCCGGCGAGGGAGGGGAGGAGAGGAGACCCAGTACTTC. Translation gives CASRRGRGGEETQYF.

This clonotype was seen repeatedly, ten times or more. The V call is TRBV28, the J call TRBJ2-2, with D possibly being TRBD1 (6 bases). The CDR3 sequence is 16 residues long. V was pared by 6 bases and J by 1 base, with 15 bases between. CDR1 MDHEN and CDR2 SYDVKM come from the germline V gene. The DNA for the CDR3 is TGTGCCAGCAGCCGCGGACAGACTATGAACACCGGGGAGCTGTTTTTT. This encodes CASSRGQTMNTGELFF.

In this sample, this clonotype turned up many times. The V gene is TRBV27, the J gene TRBJ2-1; D might be TRBD2 (6 bases). V lost 7 bases and J 8 bases, leaving 18 bases between the germline ends. CDR1 and CDR2 (germline): MNHEY, SMNVEV (reference sequence). This CDR3 spans 14 amino acids. CDR3 nucleotide sequence: TGTGCCAGCAAGGTTTACAGCTCTAGCGATGAGCAGTTCTTC. This sequence encodes CASKVYSSSDEQFF.

This chain joins TRBV5-1 and TRBJ2-5, with D possibly being TRBD1 (6 bases). Trimming cost V 2 bases and J 2 bases, with 13 bases left between them. The CDR3 is made up of 15 amino acids. CDR1 and CDR2 from the germline V gene are SGHRS and YFSETQ. The DNA of the CDR3 is TGCGCCAGCAGCTTCCTAGGACAGAAACAAGAGACCCAGTACTTC. It translates to CASSFLGQKQETQYF.

In its sample, this clonotype was seen many times. This chain uses TRBV11-2 with TRBJ2-7; D call uncertain. V was cut by 8 bases and J by 0 bases, with 14 bases left in between. CDR3 size: 14 residues. Germline CDR1 and CDR2: SGHAT and FQNNGV. CDR3 protein: CASSGSSHSYEQYF. For the CDR3, the DNA is TGTGCCAGCTCGGGTAGTTCCCACTCCTACGAGCAGTACTTC.

The chain uses TRBV11-2 and TRBJ2-1; D gene ambiguous. CDR3 size: 14 residues. The V end was cut by 5 bases, the J end by 7 bases, with 15 bases between. Germline V gene data show CDR1 as SGHAT and CDR2 as FQNNGV. CDR3 sequence (DNA): TGTGCCAGCAGCCATCCGGTTACCGGAAATGAGCAGTTCTTC. Amino acids: CASSHPVTGNEQFF.

The V call is TRBV20-1, the J call TRBJ2-2, with TRBD2 identical over 14 bases. Germline loops: CDR1 DFQATT, CDR2 SNEGSKA (reference sequence). The V segment lost 6 bases and the J segment 7 bases; nucleotides outside the gene matches: 16. The CDR3 runs to 18 residues. CDR3 in amino acids: CSASPGLAGVQFGGELFF. The DNA of the CDR3 is TGCAGTGCATCCCCGGGACTAGCGGGAGTGCAGTTTGGCGGGGAGCTGTTTTTT.

This clonotype was seen repeatedly, ten times or more. The CDR3 sequence: CSVESSGYEQYF. In DNA, the CDR3 is TGCAGCGTTGAATCTAGCGGCTACGAGCAGTACTTC. The chain joins TRBV29-1 to TRBJ2-7; the match to TRBD2 covers 7 bases. Germline V gene sequence: CDR1 SQVTM, CDR2 ANQGSEA. The CDR3 sequence is 12 residues long. The ends lost 2 bases at V and 3 bases at J; junction bases unmatched: 1.

This clonotype occurred a few times. This sequence joins TRBV9 and TRBJ2-2; TRBD1 aligns across 7 bases. The CDR3 is made up of 14 amino acids. The V and J ends lost 0 bases and 7 bases, in that order; junction bases with no gene match: 3. Per the germline V gene, CDR1 is SGDLS and CDR2 is YYNGEE. The CDR3 DNA follows: TGTGCCAGCAGCGTAGAAGGGGGCATCGGGGAGCTGTTTTTT. As protein: CASSVEGGIGELFF.

At least ten counts were recorded for this clonotype. The chain uses TRBV6-5 and TRBJ2-1; 9 positions agree with TRBD1. Germline V lookup: CDR1 MNHEY, CDR2 SVGAGI. V gave up 2 bases and J gave up 12 bases; unmatched junction bases: 11. This CDR3 has 15 residues. CDR3 sequence (DNA): TGTGCCAGCAGTTACGGACAGGGGTTCCTACCGCCGCAGTTCTTC. Amino acid sequence: CASSYGQGFLPPQFF.

This clonotype was seen only a few times. The V gene is TRBV12-3 or TRBV12-4, the J gene TRBJ2-2; D is possibly TRBD1 (5 bases). This CDR3 region has 17 residues. V was cut by 6 bases and J by 1 base, with 18 bases left in between. In DNA, the CDR3 is TGTGCCAGCAGCCTACGTTCAGGGCTTGGGAACACCGGGGAGCTGTTTTTT. Amino acids: CASSLRSGLGNTGELFF.

This clonotype was detected once. A much larger clone differs from this one at a single base, so this may be a read error. The CDR3 does not end in the conserved phenylalanine or tryptophan, so this is likely a read error. This CDR3 reads CSASMRSNTGELFS. The CDR3 bases are TGCAGTGCTAGTATGCGGTCCAACACCGGGGAGCTGTTTTCT. This chain connects TRBV20-1 to TRBJ2-2; D is unclear. The CDR3 is 14 amino acids. Trimming took off 3 bases at V and 2 bases at J, with 10 bases between the two ends. Per germline, CDR1 DFQATT and CDR2 SNEGSKA (reference sequence).

The chain has TRBV29-1 and TRBJ2-3; either TRBD1 or TRBD2 may fit D (5 bases each). Germline CDR1 and CDR2: SQVTM and ANQGSEA. The length of the CDR3 is 10 residues. Between the trimmed V and J ends, which lost 7 bases and 6 bases, there was a span of 8 bases. CDR3 bases: TGCAGCGGGGGGTCGGATACGCAGTATTTT. Translation gives CSGGSDTQYF.

This clonotype was recorded a few times. V usage is TRBV6-1 and J usage is TRBJ1-5; D not resolved. The CDR3 consists of 15 residues. From germline, CDR1 is MNHNS and CDR2 SASEGT. The V end was cut by 2 bases, the J end by 0 bases, with 8 bases between. CDR3 nucleotides: TGTGCCAGCAGTGAAACGGCAGATAGCAATCAGCCCCAGCATTTT. Encoded protein: CASSETADSNQPQHF.

This clonotype was seen a few times. This sequence joins TRBV29-1 and TRBJ2-7, with 7 positions matching TRBD1. V lost 4 bases to trimming and J lost 2 bases; unmatched junction nucleotides: 5. This CDR3 region has 13 residues. Per the germline V gene, CDR1 is SQVTM and CDR2 is ANQGSEA. The DNA of the CDR3 is TGCAGCGTTGTACAGGGGTTCCCCTACGAGCAGTACTTC. This gives the protein CSVVQGFPYEQYF.

This clonotype appeared many times. V usage is TRBV5-5 and J usage is TRBJ2-3, with D maybe TRBD1 (6 bases). V was cut by 0 bases and J by 2 bases, with 10 bases left in between. Germline values: CDR1 SGHKS, CDR2 YYEKEE (reference sequence). CDR3 length equals 15 residues. The CDR3 nucleotides read TGTGCCAGCAGCTTGGGGGGACACTCCACAGATACGCAGTATTTT. Protein product: CASSLGGHSTDTQYF.

A few counts support this clonotype. The V and J genes are TRBV6-5 and TRBJ1-2, with a weak D call TRBD1 (6 bases). V was shortened by 2 bases and J by 1 base, with 17 bases between the two germline ends. Germline assignment: CDR1 MNHEY and CDR2 SVGAGI. This CDR3 has 17 residues. The CDR3 is CASSYLHSGAFNYGYTF. Here the CDR3 DNA reads TGTGCCAGCAGTTACCTTCACTCAGGGGCATTTAACTATGGCTACACCTTC.